This passage covers 2 T cell receptor beta chains from one sample sequenced in a study of shared clonotypes between healthy human individuals. Measured with immunoSEQ multiplex PCR; TCRdb has only the in-frame clones, and not every one. In the table there are about 510,000 clones, 60% to 80% of which are singletons. The specimen sequenced was PBMCs. The receptors shown here come from a woman in her 40s in good health. Some clones in this sample may be carry-over from other donors' samples.

This clone was observed a handful of times. The chain recombines TRBV30 with TRBJ1-1; no clear D. Trimming cost V 3 bases and J 1 base, with 15 bases left between them. Per germline, CDR1 GTSNPN and CDR2 SVGIG (reference sequence). The length of the CDR3 is 15 residues. CDR3 protein: CAWRPVGFSNTEAFF. The CDR3 DNA reads as TGTGCCTGGAGGCCCGTCGGGTTCTCGAACACTGAAGCTTTCTTT.

In this sample, this clone turned up once. The CDR3 protein is CASSPQRTDLAGAEQFF. The CDR3, as DNA: TGTGCCAGCTCACCCCAACGAACCGATCTAGCGGGAGCTGAGCAGTTCTTC. V usage is TRBV18 and J usage is TRBJ2-1; 10 bases are a match to TRBD2. Germline CDR1 reads KGHSH; CDR2 reads LQKENI. J lost 9 bases, V lost 3 bases, and 14 bases had no gene match. The CDR3 contains 17 residues.